This record looks at one T cell receptor (beta chain) sequence and its context. This sample was taken from a study of blood T cell repertoires in COVID-19. As for the study in general: The United States, Italy and Spain were the sources of the acute and convalescent COVID-19 samples. Nucleic acid was either cDNA or gDNA, and it came from T cells, B-cell-depleted T cells, or PBMCs.

Germline V lookup: CDR1 SGHNT, CDR2 YYREEE (reference sequence). The CDR3 is made up of 15 amino acids. Trimming removed 2 bases at V and 0 bases at J, with 6 bases between. TCRdb's table, derived via immunoSEQ multiplex PCR, lists solely in-frame clones and lacks some. Of 120,000 to 150,000 clones in the sample, 65% to 85% were seen once. The V gene is TRBV5-4, the J gene TRBJ2-6; D remains unclear. The sample comprised PBMCs or T cells enriched from blood (not recorded which). This receptor was identified in a woman between 50 and 59 years old who had been exposed to COVID-19. CDR3 coding DNA: TGTGCCAGCAGCTTTCGGAGCTCTGGGGCCAACGTCCTGACTTTC. It yields the protein CASSFRSSGANVLTF.